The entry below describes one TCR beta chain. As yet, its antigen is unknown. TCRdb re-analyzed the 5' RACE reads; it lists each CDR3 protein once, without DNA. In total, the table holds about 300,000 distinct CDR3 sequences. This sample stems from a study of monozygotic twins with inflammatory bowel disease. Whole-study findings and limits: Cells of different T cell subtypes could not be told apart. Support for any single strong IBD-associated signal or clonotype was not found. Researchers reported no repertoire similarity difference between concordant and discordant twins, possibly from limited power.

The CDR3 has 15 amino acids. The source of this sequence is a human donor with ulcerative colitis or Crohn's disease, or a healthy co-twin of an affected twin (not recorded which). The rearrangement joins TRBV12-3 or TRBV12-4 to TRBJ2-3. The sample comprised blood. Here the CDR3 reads CASSLPTASTDTQYF.